The entry below describes one T cell receptor (beta chain). This clone was counted a single time. Its antigen remains undetermined. Qualities for individual bases were not recorded, and no much larger clone is one base off. TCRbeta CDR3 regions were amplified from genomic DNA using the immunoSEQ Assay, a bias-controlled multiplex PCR. In the authors' own workflow: The number of nucleated cells in each sample was estimated from the amplification of reference gene primers within the assay. Sequence reads were collapsed and filtered to measure the absolute abundance of every unique TCRbeta CDR3 rearrangement. For each sample, productive Simpson clonality was calculated as the square root of Simpson's diversity index over productive rearrangements. TCRdb stores this immuneACCESS table with in-frame sequences only. Part of the clones is absent; in the studies checked, under half of the shortfall reflects unresolved V genes, and no reason is known for the rest. V and J calls and clone size follow that table, whereas D and trimming were derived from the DNA. The sample yields 220,000 or so clones; about 80% were counted once. 3% to 3.5% of the sample is in the top ten clones.

A second Seattle source provided samples from volunteer blood donors who had recovered from COVID-19. Each collaborating institution followed its own protocols to collect whole blood in K2EDTA tubes. For TCRbeta analysis, collaborators shipped samples as frozen whole blood, isolated PBMCs, or DNA extracted from either of those sample types. This record belongs to a study of blood T cell repertoires in COVID-19 (dated by TCRdb to the early 2020s). About the study as a whole: Samples from collaborators originated in the United States, Italy and Spain and spanned both the acute and convalescent phases of COVID-19. The prospective study material was composed of cDNA or gDNA derived from T cells, B-cell-depleted T cells, or PBMCs. The dataset comprised deeply sampled blood TCRbeta repertoires from subjects exposed to, actively infected with, or recovered from COVID-19. A freely available public database, intended as a resource for researchers studying the immune response to SARS-CoV-2, is where the repertoires were released. Samples were obtained from the ongoing ImmuneRACE study (first 160 participants) and from 1,000 to 1,500 subjects provided by 6 global collaborators. A de-identified subject ID, COVID-19 status, age in years and sex were almost always included in the sample metadata. Where available, HLA class I and class II types were taken from metadata supplied by the sample provider and were not determined by assay-based typing. Overall study results and their limits: Clinical and demographic metadata were provided uncurated, with the amount varying by source and participant.

From the cysteine through the phenylalanine, the CDR3 covers 16 amino acids. The sequence is cut down to CDR3 DNA, 48 bases in frame from base 1. Sequences SGHRS (CDR1) and YFSETQ (CDR2) are obtained from the germline V gene. The germline V and J ends show losses of 3 bases and 3 bases respectively, and no gene match explains 4 bases of the junction. The sample was peripheral blood. The chain uses TRBV5-1 and TRBJ2-2; 11 bases in between match TRBD1. This TCR derives from a woman in her twenties or thirties who had recovered from COVID-19. The CDR3 reads as follows: CASSCWDRGDTGELFF. The bases read TGCGCCAGCAGCTGTTGGGACAGGGGGGACACCGGGGAGCTGTTTTTT.